This TCR beta chain was sequenced in a study of blood T cell repertoires in COVID-19. Study overall: Collection of acute and convalescent COVID-19 samples took place in the United States, Italy and Spain.

The V gene's germline CDR1 is LNHNV and CDR2 YYDKDF (reference sequence). V shed 6 bases, J shed 1 base, and the junction held 7 bases outside the gene matches. CDR3 length: 15 residues. This table comes from immunoSEQ multiplex PCR, and its TCRdb copy is limited to in-frame clones, with some not included. In the table there are 70,000 to 95,000 clones, about 83% of which are singletons. The sample consisted of peripheral blood. This receptor was obtained from a human donor in a cohort sampled during active COVID-19. The chain has TRBV15 and TRBJ2-3; 7 positions agree with TRBD1. For the CDR3, the DNA is TGTGCCACCAGAAACACAGGGGAACGCACAGATACGCAGTATTTT. The encoded protein is CATRNTGERTDTQYF. The variable domain in full, completed from reference TRBV15 and TRBJ2-3, reads DAMVIQNPRYQVTQFGKPVTLSCSQTLNHNVMYWYQQKSSQAPKLLFHYYDKDFNNEADTPDNFQSRRPNTSFCFLDIRSPGLGDTAMYLCATRNTGERTDTQYFGPGTRLTVL.